This T cell receptor (beta chain) appears in the sequencing data of a study of control samples from healthy donors and cancer patients. Germline V gives CDR1 MNHEY, CDR2 SVGAGI. This CDR3 contains 15 residues. V gave up 4 bases and J gave up 0 bases; unmatched junction bases: 3. TCRdb's copy holds only in-frame clones and misses some; the assay was immunoSEQ multiplex PCR. Here the sample spans more than 75,000 clones, approximately 89% being singletons. The TCR sequence derives from a man in his fifties in good health. What was sequenced was blood. V and J are TRBV6-5 and TRBJ1-1, with 9 bases matching TRBD1. The CDR3 spells CASSSRQGVNTEAFF. CDR3 nucleotide sequence: TGTGCCAGCAGTTCCCGACAGGGGGTGAACACTGAAGCTTTCTTT.